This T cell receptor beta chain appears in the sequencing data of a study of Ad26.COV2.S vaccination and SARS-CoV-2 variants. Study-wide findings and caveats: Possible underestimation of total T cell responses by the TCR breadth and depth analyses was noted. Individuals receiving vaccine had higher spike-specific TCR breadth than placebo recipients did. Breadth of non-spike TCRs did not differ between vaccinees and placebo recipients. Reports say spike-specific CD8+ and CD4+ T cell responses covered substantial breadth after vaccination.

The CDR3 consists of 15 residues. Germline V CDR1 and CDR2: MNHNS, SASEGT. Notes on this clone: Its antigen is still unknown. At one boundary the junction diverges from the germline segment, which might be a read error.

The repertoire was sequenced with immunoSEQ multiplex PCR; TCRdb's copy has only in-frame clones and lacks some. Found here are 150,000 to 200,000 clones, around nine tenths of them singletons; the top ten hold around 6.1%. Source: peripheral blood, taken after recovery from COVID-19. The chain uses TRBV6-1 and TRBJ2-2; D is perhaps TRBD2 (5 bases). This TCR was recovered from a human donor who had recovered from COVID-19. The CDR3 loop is CASSKADLNTGELFF. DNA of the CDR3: TGTGCCAGCAGTAAAGCGGACCTGAACACCGGGGAGCTGTTTTTT.